The T cell receptor beta chain described here comes from a study of T cells in Graves' hyperthyroidism and ophthalmopathy. Germline assignment: CDR1 DFQATT and CDR2 SNEGSKA (reference sequence). CDR3 length: 14 residues. The ends lost 5 bases at V and 6 bases at J; junction bases unmatched: 9. Hyperthyroidism patients were newly diagnosed, had disease duration under 2 months, and were aged 18 to 65 years. PBMCs stemmed from around 9.3 ml fresh peripheral blood. Study outcomes and limitations: Clonotypes that were expanded in thyroid above 0.001 mostly appeared in blood too. Ophthalmopathy got predicted by the model a median about six months before its onset.

This clonotype was recorded a few times. The antigen remains unidentified. Amplified TCR beta CDR3 regions came from RNA transcripts. When the TCR CDR3 underwent first-round RT-PCR, the HTBI primer set was used. TCRdb called the multiplex PCR reads again in MiXCR, with one record for every CDR3 protein. The sample consists of about 690,000 distinct CDR3 sequences, approximately 15% of them appearing once. The clonotype comes from a man aged 45 to 65 with Graves' hyperthyroidism. The sample taken for sequencing was blood. The V gene is TRBV20-1, the J gene TRBJ1-5, with 8 positions matching TRBD1. The CDR3 region has the DNA TGCAGTGCTCCTCCCGGACAGGGAGGTCAGCCCCAGCATTTT. This encodes CSAPPGQGGQPQHF.